The next 23 T cell receptor beta chains were all read from a single sample in a study of T cell responses to AZD1222 COVID-19 vaccine. Clones were read by immunoSEQ multiplex PCR, and TCRdb kept only the in-frame ones, dropping some. The table records fewer than 200,000 clones, 88% of them present only once. The material sequenced was peripheral blood, taken 28 days after the second AZD1222 dose. Source of these receptors: an adult who received the AZD1222 COVID-19 vaccine.

This chain joins TRBV6-5 and TRBJ2-4, with D perhaps matching TRBD2 (5 bases). Trimming stripped 7 bases from V and 9 bases from J, with 19 bases between. Germline CDR1 reads MNHEY; CDR2 reads SVGAGI. This CDR3 contains 14 residues. The CDR3, as DNA: TGTGCCAGCATGATAGATGGTAGAGGAGGCATTCAGTACTTC. It codes for CASMIDGRGGIQYF.

The rearrangement links TRBV5-1 to TRBJ2-2, with D possibly TRBD1 on 6 matching bases. Germline-derived CDR1 and CDR2 are SGHRS and YFSETQ. The CDR3 length is 14 residues. The V gene lost 2 bases and the J gene lost 6 bases, with 11 bases spanning the gap. CDR3 DNA: TGCGCCAGCAGCTTCCAGGGGACACCCGGGGAGCTGTTTTTT. This sequence encodes CASSFQGTPGELFF.

This chain links TRBV9 with TRBJ1-2; 8 positions agree with TRBD1. Germline values: CDR1 SGDLS, CDR2 YYNGEE. This CDR3 is 14 amino acids long. V shed 3 bases, J shed 8 bases, and the junction held 9 bases outside the gene matches. The CDR3 spells CASSARDRPGGYTF. CDR3 sequence (DNA): TGTGCCAGCAGCGCACGGGACAGGCCGGGGGGCTACACCTTC.

The chain combines TRBV5-1 with TRBJ1-3; D call uncertain. Trimming took 4 bases from V and 4 from J, leaving 9 bases between them. CDR1 and CDR2 (germline): SGHRS, YFSETQ. The CDR3 is 13 residues long. CDR3 sequence reads: CASSPSGGNTIYF. The CDR3 region has the DNA TGCGCCAGCAGCCCCTCGGGAGGAAACACCATATATTTT.

Concerning this clone itself: A read error may produce the germline difference seen at one junction end. The chain has TRBV5-8 and TRBJ1-5; D remains unclear. This CDR3 is 17 amino acids long. Germline V lookup: CDR1 SGHTS, CDR2 YDEGEE. CDR3 sequence reads: CASSLVRELRSNQPQHF. The CDR3 DNA sequence: TGTGCCAGCAGTTTGGTTCGGGAATTGCGAAGCAATCAGCCCCAGCATTTT.

The genes are TRBV6-2 or TRBV6-3 and TRBJ2-4; D not certain. Germline V lookup: CDR1 MNHEY, CDR2 SVGEGT. V dropped 2 bases and J dropped 0 bases, with 11 bases sitting between them. This CDR3 region has 16 residues. CDR3 DNA: TGTGCCAGCAGTTACAGGAGTTCAATAGCCAAAAACATTCAGTACTTC. Protein: CASSYRSSIAKNIQYF.

This clone has a single count. The rearrangement joins TRBV19 to TRBJ2-3; 13 nucleotides agree with TRBD2. V was pared by 3 bases and J by 1 base, with 7 bases of the junction left unmatched. Germline CDR1 is LNHDA and CDR2 is SQIVND (reference sequence). The CDR3 contains 18 residues. The CDR3 sequence is CASSIVTSGGAGTDTQYF. DNA for the CDR3: TGTGCCAGTAGTATTGTCACTAGCGGGGGGGCCGGCACAGATACGCAGTATTTT.

V is TRBV4-1 and J is TRBJ2-7; TRBD2 might be the D (6 bases). This CDR3 region has 14 residues. CDR1 is MGHRA and CDR2 is YSYEKL in the germline V gene. V was shortened by 1 base and J by 3 bases, with 10 bases between the two germline ends. CDR3: CASSQAGDGYEQYF. The CDR3 DNA reads TGCGCCAGCAGCCAAGCGGGGGACGGCTACGAGCAGTACTTC.

This rearrangement joins TRBV7-2 to TRBJ1-1; D might be TRBD1 (6 bases). In germline, CDR1 is SGHTA, CDR2 FQGNSA. The V end was cut by 3 bases, the J end by 5 bases, with 10 bases between. The CDR3 sequence is 13 residues long. The CDR3 region is CASSLTGGTEAFF. For the CDR3, the DNA is TGTGCCAGCAGCTTGACAGGAGGGACTGAAGCTTTCTTT.

The CDR3, as DNA: TGTGCCAGCAGCTTATCAGACAGGGTGGTAATCACCGGGGAGCTGTTTTTT. Its protein product is CASSLSDRVVITGELFF. V and J are TRBV7-9 and TRBJ2-2, with 7 positions matching TRBD1. The CDR3 extends over 17 amino acids. V lost 2 bases and J lost 4; bases outside the gene matches: 10. From germline, CDR1 is SEHNR and CDR2 FQNEAQ (reference sequence). The whole variable domain, remainder taken from reference TRBV7-9 and TRBJ2-2, is DTGVSQNPRHKITKRGQNVTFRCDPISEHNRLYWYRQTLGQGPEFLTYFQNEAQLEKSRLLSDRFSAERPKGSFSTLEIQRTEQGDSAMYLCASSLSDRVVITGELFFGEGSRLTVL.

The chain employs TRBV10-3 and TRBJ2-5; possibly TRBD2 for D (5 bases). V dropped 5 bases and J dropped 1 base, with 8 bases sitting between them. CDR3 length equals 13 residues. Germline CDR1 ENHRY, CDR2 SYGVKD. The CDR3 region is CAISLAPQETQYF. DNA for the CDR3: TGTGCCATCAGTCTAGCCCCCCAAGAGACCCAGTACTTC.

A few counts support this clone. V is TRBV2 and J is TRBJ1-2; 7 bases are shared with TRBD1. This CDR3 has 14 residues. Germline-derived CDR1 and CDR2 are SNHLY and FYNNEI. V was clipped by 6 bases and J by 2 bases; unmatched bases: 6. The CDR3 DNA reads as TGTGCCAGCAGGCTACGACAGGGAAACTATGGCTACACCTTC. It translates to CASRLRQGNYGYTF.

V and J are TRBV7-2 and TRBJ2-3, with 9 bases that match TRBD2. CDR1 is SGHTA and CDR2 is FQGNSA in the germline V gene. With V trimmed by 4 bases and J by 4 bases, 3 bases remained unmatched. CDR3 size: 14 residues. The CDR3 loop reads CASSSGLAADTQYF. DNA of the CDR3: TGTGCCAGCAGCTCGGGACTAGCTGCAGATACGCAGTATTTT.

This chain links TRBV5-1 with TRBJ1-5; 9 bases fit TRBD1. The germline CDR1 and CDR2 sequences are SGHRS and YFSETQ. Trimming cost V 0 bases and J 1 base; bases outside gene matches: 2. The CDR3 spans 16 residues. CDR3 DNA sequence: TGCGCCAGCAGCTTGGGACAGGGGGACAGCAATCAGCCCCAGCATTTT. Translated, it gives CASSLGQGDSNQPQHF.

The chain couples TRBV5-4 to TRBJ2-1, with no clear D. The CDR3 loop spans 17 amino acids. Germline loops: CDR1 SGHNT, CDR2 YYREEE (reference sequence). V was pared by 0 bases and J by 1 base, with 14 bases between. The CDR3 sequence is CASSLGQNPTSYNEQFF. CDR3 nucleotides: TGTGCCAGCAGCTTGGGGCAGAACCCGACATCCTACAATGAGCAGTTCTTC.

The J gene is TRBJ2-7, the V gene TRBV7-2; D tentatively reads TRBD1 or TRBD2 (5 bases each). Germline V lookup: CDR1 SGHTA, CDR2 FQGNSA. Trimming left V 5 bases short and J 2 bases short, with 16 bases between. The CDR3 consists of 15 residues. The CDR3 here is CASSPVEGYPYEQYF. CDR3 sequence (DNA): TGTGCCAGCAGCCCGGTAGAGGGGTATCCCTACGAGCAGTACTTC.

The chain employs TRBV7-2 and TRBJ1-3; no reliable D call. The CDR3 loop spans 15 amino acids. V gave up 1 base and J gave up 1 base, with 8 bases separating them. The germline V gene encodes CDR1 SGHTA and CDR2 FQGNSA. The CDR3: CASSLGTASGNTIYF. CDR3 bases: TGTGCCAGCAGCTTAGGGACCGCGTCTGGAAACACCATATATTTT. The full variable domain, its missing parts supplied by reference TRBV7-2 and TRBJ1-3, is GAGVSQSPSNKVTEKGKDVELRCDPISGHTALYWYRQSLGQGLEFLIYFQGNSAPDKSGLPSDRFSAERTGGSVSTLTIQRTQQEDSAVYLCASSLGTASGNTIYFGEGSWLTVV.

The V and J genes are TRBV7-8 and TRBJ2-5; D gene uncertain. Between the trimmed V and J ends, which lost 8 bases and 5 bases, there was a span of 21 bases. The CDR3 is 15 amino acids. Per the germline V gene, CDR1 is SGHVS and CDR2 is FQNEAQ. Here the CDR3 reads CASGLVARSGETQYF. The CDR3 DNA follows: TGTGCCAGCGGTCTAGTGGCGAGATCCGGGGAGACCCAGTACTTC.

The chain uses TRBV5-1 and TRBJ2-5; TRBD1 is a possible D gene (6 bases). Between the trimmed V and J ends, which lost 0 bases and 4 bases, there was a span of 7 bases. This CDR3 has 13 residues. The germline V gene has CDR1 SGHRS and CDR2 YFSETQ. The CDR3 spells CASSLDRAETQYF. CDR3 nucleotides: TGCGCCAGCAGCTTGGACAGGGCAGAGACCCAGTACTTC.

This chain links TRBV9 with TRBJ1-4; D is undetermined. Germline V gives CDR1 SGDLS, CDR2 YYNGEE. The CDR3 covers 13 residues. The V and J ends lost 2 bases and 8 bases respectively, with 10 bases between them. CDR3 DNA: TGTGCCAGCAGCGTGGGAGGATCCGAAAAACTGTTTTTT. The encoded protein is CASSVGGSEKLFF.

J is TRBJ1-4 and V is TRBV6-1, with a possible D match to TRBD1 (5 bases). The CDR3 has 16 residues. Trimming took 2 bases from V and 5 from J, leaving 15 bases between them. Germline V gene data show CDR1 as MNHNS and CDR2 as SASEGT. In DNA form, the CDR3 reads TGTGCCAGCAGTGAAACCAGGGCTGCTAGGAATGAAAAACTGTTTTTT. As protein: CASSETRAARNEKLFF.

The chain recombines TRBV6-1 with TRBJ1-6; D not resolved. Germline V gives CDR1 MNHNS, CDR2 SASEGT. The CDR3 is 18 residues long. Between the trimmed V and J ends, which lost 2 bases and 0 bases, there was a span of 14 bases. CDR3 region: CASSELFSLSSYNSPLHF. The CDR3 bases are TGTGCCAGCAGTGAACTCTTCAGTCTTAGCTCCTATAATTCACCCCTCCACTTT.

The chain links TRBV11-2 to TRBJ2-7, with 7 bases that match TRBD2. With V trimmed by 3 bases and J by 5 bases, 10 bases remained unmatched. CDR1 is SGHAT and CDR2 is FQNNGV in the germline V gene. The CDR3 runs 15 residues. CDR3 in amino acids: CASSFLAAKAHEQYF. CDR3 nucleotides: TGTGCCAGCAGCTTCCTAGCGGCCAAGGCCCACGAGCAGTACTTC.